This TCR beta chain was captured by sequencing in a study of T cell responses to AZD1222 COVID-19 vaccine. About the research overall: Pooled in the analysis were second doses at about 4 or about 12 weeks. Overall study results and limits: Vaccine-associated CD4 TCRs ranged over spike, dominating at 160-218 and 743-854.

A note on this clone: Its antigen remains unknown.

The length of the CDR3 is 16 residues. Unmatched junction bases numbered 7, after V lost 4 bases and J lost 2 bases. Germline CDR1 reads LNHDA; CDR2 reads SQIVND (reference sequence). Profiled with immunoSEQ multiplex PCR; TCRdb holds only in-frame clones, not every one. This table holds 75,000 to 90,000 clones, 80% to 90% found once. The rearrangement links TRBV19 to TRBJ2-1; 8 nucleotides align to TRBD2. Material: peripheral blood, obtained on day 0 of AZD1222 vaccination. The source of this sequence is an adult in good health. CDR3 sequence: CASSSRRRGAYNEQFF. The DNA of the CDR3 is TGTGCCAGTAGTAGCCGCCGGCGGGGGGCCTACAATGAGCAGTTCTTC. Using reference TRBV19 and TRBJ2-1 for the parts outside the CDR3, the full variable domain is DGGITQSPKYLFRKEGQNVTLSCEQNLNHDAMYWYRQDPGQGLRLIYYSQIVNDFQKGDIAEGYSVSREKKESFPLTVTSAQKNPTAFYLCASSSRRRGAYNEQFFGPGTRLTVL.